These T cell receptor beta chains were read from a single sample in a study of blood T cell repertoires in COVID-19. Here immunoSEQ multiplex PCR was the method, and the copy in TCRdb shows in-frame clones only, minus some. The sample lists 65,000 to 80,000 clones; roughly four fifths were seen once. The sequenced sample was peripheral blood. These receptors were taken from a human donor in a cohort sampled during active COVID-19. Both conserved end residues are part of each CDR3. The D gene is left open where the match is weak. Part of the rows lack a size; the others show once, few, many or a class for expanded clones.

>TRBJ2-2|NA|TRBV27|NA
CASSPTDTNTGELFF
TGTGCCAGCAGTCCGACCGACACCAACACCGGGGAGCTGTTTTTT
>TRBJ1-6|NA|TRBV28|TRBD1
CASSSPGQGYSPLHF
TGTGCCAGCAGTTCCCCGGGACAGGGGTATTCACCCCTCCACTTT
>TRBJ2-1|NA|TRBV9|TRBD1
CASSFRGQGGINEQFF
TGTGCCAGCAGTTTCCGGGGACAGGGTGGGATTAATGAGCAGTTCTTC
>TRBJ1-6|once|TRBV19|TRBD1
CASRTETGVVNSPLHF
TGTGCCAGTAGAACAGAGACAGGGGTGGTAAATTCACCCCTCCACTTT
>TRBJ2-3|NA|TRBV5-1|TRBD2
CASSVPGLATTDTQYF
TGCGCCAGCAGCGTTCCGGGACTAGCGACGACAGATACGCAGTATTTT
>TRBJ2-3|NA|TRBV6-4|TRBD2
CALAGLAGACTDTQYF
TGTGCCCTAGCCGGGCTAGCGGGGGCCTGCACAGATACGCAGTATTTT
>TRBJ2-6|NA|TRBV3-1/TRBV3-2|TRBD2
CASSHPPGGAAVLTF
TGTGCCAGCAGCCACCCCCCCGGGGGGGCGGCCGTCCTGACTTTC
>TRBJ2-1|NA|TRBV9|TRBD2
CASSSGLAGGRYNEQFF
TGTGCCAGCAGCTCGGGACTAGCGGGGGGGAGGTACAATGAGCAGTTCTTC
>TRBJ2-3|NA|TRBV5-5|TRBD1
CASSYRQGADTQYF
TGTGCCAGCAGCTACCGACAGGGAGCAGATACGCAGTATTTT
>TRBJ2-5|NA|TRBV15|TRBD1
CATSRDREETQYF
TGTGCCACCAGCAGGGACAGGGAAGAGACCCAGTACTTC
>TRBJ1-4|NA|TRBV6-5|NA
CASSYSGGSEKLFF
TGTGCCAGCAGTTACTCGGGGGGGAGTGAAAAACTGTTTTTT
>TRBJ2-2|NA|TRBV18|NA
CASSPATNTGELFF
TGTGCCAGCTCACCAGCGACGAACACCGGGGAGCTGTTTTTT
>TRBJ2-5|NA|TRBV7-8|TRBD1
CASIDRDEETQYF
TGTGCCAGCATCGACAGGGACGAAGAGACCCAGTACTTC
>TRBJ1-2|NA|TRBV24-1|TRBD1
CATSPQGALGYTF
TGTGCCACCAGTCCACAGGGGGCGTTGGGCTACACCTTC
>TRBJ1-5|NA|TRBV7-2|NA
CASSTRRDLFGNQPQHF
TGTGCCAGCAGCACCCGACGGGACTTGTTTGGCAATCAGCCCCAGCATTTT
>TRBJ1-2|few|TRBV30|TRBD1
CAWTLGQLGGYTF
TGTGCCTGGACCCTGGGACAGCTTGGTGGCTACACCTTC
>TRBJ1-2|few|TRBV7-9|NA
CASGSRGNYGYTF
TGTGCCAGCGGATCCAGGGGTAACTATGGCTACACCTTC
>TRBJ2-3|NA|TRBV11-2|NA
CASSSFTDTQYF
TGTGCCAGCAGCTCCTTCACAGATACGCAGTATTTT
>TRBJ1-2|NA|TRBV10-3|TRBD1
CAISYRGDDGYTF
TGTGCCATCAGTTACAGGGGGGATGATGGCTACACCTTC
>TRBJ1-1|NA|TRBV7-6|NA
CASSSTKTEAFF
TGTGCCAGCAGCTCAACAAAGACTGAAGCTTTCTTT
>TRBJ1-4|once|TRBV5-1|TRBD1
CASSKGQGEGKKLFF
TGCGCCAGCAGCAAAGGACAGGGGGAGGGCAAAAAACTGTTTTTT
>TRBJ2-7|NA|TRBV6-5|NA
CASRREYQQYF
TGTGCCAGCAGAAGAGAGTATCAGCAGTACTTC
>TRBJ2-7|NA|TRBV14|TRBD2
CASSYIAGGIYEQYF
TGTGCCAGCAGCTATATAGCGGGGGGAATCTACGAGCAGTACTTC
>TRBJ1-1|NA|TRBV29-1|TRBD1
CSARTGDTEAFF
TGCAGCGCTCGGACAGGGGACACTGAAGCTTTCTTT
>TRBJ2-3|once|TRBV28|NA
CASIGQLTDTQYF
TGTGCCAGCATCGGACAGCTCACAGATACGCAGTATTTT
>TRBJ1-4|NA|TRBV7-9|NA
CASSPPLGGNEKLFF
TGTGCCAGCAGCCCCCCACTCGGCGGTAATGAAAAACTGTTTTTT
>TRBJ1-3|NA|TRBV29-1|NA
CSVAISLGNTIYF
TGCAGCGTTGCGATCAGTCTTGGAAACACCATATATTTT
>TRBJ1-4|NA|TRBV7-9|NA
CASSLGAMVEKLFF
TGTGCCAGCAGCTTAGGGGCCATGGTTGAAAAACTGTTTTTT
>TRBJ2-1|NA|TRBV4-1|TRBD2
CASSRTGGGAVNEQFF
TGCGCCAGCAGCCGCACGGGCGGGGGGGCCGTTAATGAGCAGTTCTTC
>TRBJ2-3|NA|TRBV9|TRBD2
CASSPGLAVTDTQYF
TGTGCCAGCAGCCCGGGACTAGCGGTCACAGATACGCAGTATTTT
>TRBJ2-7|NA|TRBV5-1|TRBD1
CASSLEGQGLRQEYF
TGCGCCAGCAGCTTGGAGGGACAGGGGCTACGCCAGGAGTACTTC
>TRBJ1-2|NA|TRBV3-1/TRBV3-2|NA
CASSLSLGAGGGYTF
TGTGCCAGCAGCCTAAGTTTGGGGGCCGGAGGTGGCTACACCTTC
>TRBJ1-5|NA|TRBV27|NA
CASSPRDTNQPQHF
TGTGCCAGCAGTCCCCGGGACACCAATCAGCCCCAGCATTTT
>TRBJ2-1|NA|TRBV6-5|NA
CASRGGRGSHNEQFF
TGTGCCAGCAGGGGGGGGAGGGGGTCCCACAATGAGCAGTTCTTC
>TRBJ2-3|NA|TRBV28|TRBD1
CASSFVRTGALGTQYF
TGTGCCAGCAGTTTTGTAAGGACAGGGGCCCTTGGTACGCAGTATTTT
>TRBJ1-5|NA|TRBV19|TRBD1
CASSPGQGAQPQHF
TGTGCCAGTAGCCCCGGACAGGGGGCTCAGCCCCAGCATTTT
>TRBJ2-5|once|TRBV4-2|NA
CASSQAGVEETQYF
TGTGCCAGCAGCCAAGCAGGGGTCGAAGAGACCCAGTACTTC
>TRBJ2-6|NA|TRBV7-2|TRBD2
CASSLASGVPGANVLTF
TGTGCCAGCAGCTTGGCTAGCGGGGTCCCTGGGGCCAACGTCCTGACTTTC
>TRBJ1-5|NA|TRBV18|NA
CASSPTVEVEAQHF
TGTGCCAGCTCACCCACGGTCGAGGTAGAAGCCCAGCATTTT
>TRBJ2-5|NA|TRBV5-1|TRBD2
CASSFTGTSGLETQYF
TGCGCCAGCAGTTTCACCGGGACTAGCGGTCTAGAGACCCAGTACTTC
>TRBJ2-7|NA|TRBV28|NA
CASGWEYEQYF
TGTGCCAGCGGATGGGAGTACGAGCAGTACTTC
>TRBJ2-3|NA|TRBV7-8|TRBD2
CASSYTSGGIDTQYF
TGTGCCAGCAGCTACACTAGCGGGGGTATAGATACGCAGTATTTT
>TRBJ1-5|NA|TRBV5-6|TRBD1
CASSLGAGGTQPQHF
TGTGCCAGCAGCTTGGGGGCAGGGGGCACTCAGCCCCAGCATTTT
>TRBJ2-7|NA|TRBV2|TRBD1
CASGTVRSYEQYF
TGTGCCAGCGGGACAGTACGTTCCTACGAGCAGTACTTC
>TRBJ1-2|NA|TRBV18|NA
CASSGRGYDGYTF
TGTGCCAGCTCTGGTAGAGGGTACGATGGCTACACCTTC
>TRBJ1-4|NA|TRBV28|NA
CASSDTEKLFF
TGTGCCAGCAGCGACACGGAAAAACTGTTTTTT
>TRBJ1-1|NA|TRBV6-5|NA
CASGETASMNTEAFF
TGTGCCAGCGGAGAGACAGCTTCTATGAACACTGAAGCTTTCTTT
>TRBJ2-7|few|TRBV5-1|NA
CASSLDPALDEQYF
TGCGCCAGCAGCTTGGATCCAGCGCTGGACGAGCAGTACTTC
>TRBJ1-5|many|TRBV4-1|TRBD1
CASSPIARGRNQPQHF
TGCGCCAGCAGCCCAATAGCCAGGGGGCGGAATCAGCCCCAGCATTTT
>TRBJ1-6|NA|TRBV2|TRBD1
CASSETTVTGFSSHNSPLHF
TGTGCCAGCAGTGAAACGACTGTGACAGGGTTTTCCTCACATAATTCACCCCTCCACTTT
>TRBJ2-1|NA|TRBV5-1|TRBD2
CASSLARGGINEQFF
TGCGCCAGCAGCTTGGCTCGCGGGGGGATAAATGAGCAGTTCTTC
>TRBJ1-2|NA|TRBV6-5|NA
CASSSRNYGYTF
TGTGCCAGCAGTTCCAGGAACTATGGCTACACCTTC
>TRBJ1-5|NA|TRBV19|TRBD1
CASSTWGQGGRQPQHF
TGTGCCAGTAGTACCTGGGGACAGGGAGGCCGTCAGCCCCAGCATTTT
>TRBJ2-2|NA|TRBV7-9|NA
CASSLAQTHGAGELFF
TGTGCCAGCAGCTTAGCCCAGACACACGGGGCCGGGGAGCTGTTTTTT
>TRBJ1-5|NA|TRBV5-1|NA
CASSFQGGTNQPQHF
TGCGCCAGCAGCTTCCAGGGAGGAACCAATCAGCCCCAGCATTTT
>TRBJ2-2|NA|TRBV6-4|NA
CASSGSGLAGELFF
TGTGCCAGCAGTGGGTCAGGGCTGGCCGGGGAGCTGTTTTTT